This entry lists 5 T cell receptor beta chains sequenced from one sample in a study of T-cell reconstitution after alpha-beta-depleted transplantation in children. TCRbeta library preparation incorporated unique molecular identifiers. MiXCR was run by TCRdb on the PCR reads, yielding one entry per CDR3 protein. The repertoire holds approximately 430,000 distinct CDR3 sequences, with 15% to 20% as singletons. The material sequenced was PBMCs, mostly from graft donor cells, taken 360 days after TCRalphabeta/CD19-depleted stem cell transplant. The receptors here all came from a boy less than two years old who had a stem cell transplant for Wiskott-Aldrich syndrome, so the T cells may come from the graft donor.

This clonotype has a handful of counts. J is TRBJ2-1 and V is TRBV10-3; TRBD1 is a possible D gene (5 bases). Germline CDR1 is ENHRY and CDR2 is SYGVKD. The ends were cut back, 7 bases at V and 0 bases at J, with 7 bases in the middle. The CDR3 consists of 13 residues. The CDR3 loop reads CAITDSSYNEQFF. For the CDR3, the DNA is TGTGCCATCACCGACAGCTCCTACAATGAGCAGTTCTTC.

This clonotype was observed many times. V gene TRBV20-1 combines with J gene TRBJ2-3, with TRBD1 matching 7 bases. Per germline, CDR1 DFQATT and CDR2 SNEGSKA (reference sequence). V was clipped by 6 bases and J by 1 base; unmatched bases: 4. CDR3 length: 13 residues. The CDR3 region is CSATGQGTDTQYF. CDR3 sequence (DNA): TGCAGTGCGACCGGACAGGGCACAGATACGCAGTATTTT.

The sample holds many counts of this clonotype. This chain uses TRBV4-1 with TRBJ2-7; D remains unclear. The germline CDR1 and CDR2 sequences are MGHRA and YSYEKL. V lost 6 bases and J lost 0, with 15 bases in between. The CDR3 consists of 15 residues. The CDR3 region has the DNA TGCGCCAGCAGTTTAAACCTGGTATACTCCTACGAGCAGTACTTC. It specifies CASSLNLVYSYEQYF.

The rearrangement links TRBV12-3 or TRBV12-4 to TRBJ2-5; possible D gene TRBD1, 6 bases. Trimming removed 3 bases from V and 9 bases from J, with 14 bases in between. The CDR3 spans 13 residues. The CDR3 nucleotides are TGTGCCAGCAGTTTCCGGACAGTTGACGCCCAGTACTTC. Residues: CASSFRTVDAQYF.

This sequence joins TRBV10-3 and TRBJ2-7, with 10 nucleotides matching TRBD1. This CDR3 is 13 amino acids long. V trimming: 3 bases; J trimming: 6 bases; junction bases outside the gene matches: 2. In germline, CDR1 is ENHRY, CDR2 SYGVKD. CDR3 protein: CAISERTGGEQYF. The DNA for the CDR3 is TGTGCCATCAGTGAAAGGACAGGGGGCGAGCAGTACTTC.